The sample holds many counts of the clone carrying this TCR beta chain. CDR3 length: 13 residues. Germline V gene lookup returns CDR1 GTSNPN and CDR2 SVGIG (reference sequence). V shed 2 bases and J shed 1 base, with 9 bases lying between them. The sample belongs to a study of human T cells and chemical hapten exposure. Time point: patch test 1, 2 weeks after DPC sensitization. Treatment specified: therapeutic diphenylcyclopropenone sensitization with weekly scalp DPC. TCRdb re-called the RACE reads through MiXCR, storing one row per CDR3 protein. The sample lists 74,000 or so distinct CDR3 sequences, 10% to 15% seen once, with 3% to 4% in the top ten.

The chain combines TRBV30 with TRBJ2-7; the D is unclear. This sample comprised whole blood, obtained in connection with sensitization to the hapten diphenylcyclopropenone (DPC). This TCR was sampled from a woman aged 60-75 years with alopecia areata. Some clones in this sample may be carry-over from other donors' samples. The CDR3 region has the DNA TGTGCCTGGAGTCCACACGGATCCTACGAGCAGTACTTC. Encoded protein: CAWSPHGSYEQYF.